The present T cell receptor beta chain was sequenced within a study of T cell changes during pregnancy in multiple sclerosis. Clones were sequenced by immunoSEQ multiplex PCR, and TCRdb holds only the in-frame ones, with some missing. The sample lists 75,000 to 95,000 clones; under 95% were seen once. This TCR was sampled from a female donor with multiple sclerosis, enrolled in a pregnancy study. The material was peripheral blood, obtained before pregnancy.

The CDR3 loop reads CAISAQEDLTEAFF. The CDR3 DNA sequence: TGTGCCATCAGTGCCCAGGAGGATCTCACTGAAGCTTTCTTT. This chain uses TRBV10-3 with TRBJ1-1, with D hard to call. Trimming took 4 bases from V and 4 from J, leaving 13 bases between them. The CDR3 extends over 14 amino acids. The germline V gene has CDR1 ENHRY and CDR2 SYGVKD.